The 24 T cell receptor beta chains below were found in one sample sequenced in a study of blood T cell repertoires in COVID-19. The table came from immunoSEQ multiplex PCR; TCRdb's copy has only in-frame clones and leaves some out. The sample lists over 35,000 clones, approximately 70% seen once, with 6.2% in the top ten. Sequencing input: peripheral blood. Receptors were obtained from an elderly man with acute or convalescent COVID-19.

The chain links TRBV12-3 or TRBV12-4 to TRBJ1-2, with 7 positions matching TRBD1. The CDR3 consists of 13 residues. V was pared by 7 bases and J by 4 bases, with 6 bases of the junction left unmatched. CDR3 protein: CASTRGDRYGYTF. The CDR3, as DNA: TGTGCCAGCACCAGGGGGGACCGCTATGGCTACACCTTC.

V is TRBV20-1 and J is TRBJ1-2; the D is unclear. The CDR3 consists of 13 residues. V was shortened by 3 bases and J by 4 bases, with 12 bases between the two germline ends. Germline V gives CDR1 DFQATT, CDR2 SNEGSKA (reference sequence). The CDR3 DNA follows: TGCAGTGCTAGTGTGGCAGGTATCTATGGCTACACCTTC. Its protein is CSASVAGIYGYTF.

The CDR3 nucleotides are TGTGCCAGCAGCTTACCATCGAACACCGGGGAGCTGTTTTTT. Amino acid sequence: CASSLPSNTGELFF. The rearrangement joins TRBV7-9 to TRBJ2-2; D remains unclear. The V gene lost 2 bases and the J gene lost 0 bases, with 4 bases spanning the gap. Germline V gives CDR1 SEHNR, CDR2 FQNEAQ (reference sequence). This CDR3 comprises 14 residues.

V gene TRBV19 combines with J gene TRBJ1-2; TRBD1 agrees at 8 bases. CDR3 length: 16 residues. V shed 1 base and J 3 bases; nucleotides not matched to a gene: 7. Germline V gene data show CDR1 as LNHDA and CDR2 as SQIVND (reference sequence). The chain's CDR3 is CASSIVPQGADYGYTF. The DNA for the CDR3 is TGTGCCAGTAGTATAGTTCCCCAGGGGGCTGACTATGGCTACACCTTC. Variable domain in full (rest from reference TRBV19 and TRBJ1-2): DGGITQSPKYLFRKEGQNVTLSCEQNLNHDAMYWYRQDPGQGLRLIYYSQIVNDFQKGDIAEGYSVSREKKESFPLTVTSAQKNPTAFYLCASSIVPQGADYGYTFGSGTRLTVV.

The chain recombines TRBV19 with TRBJ1-1; tentative D call: TRBD1 (5 bases). This CDR3 has 15 residues. Germline CDR1 reads LNHDA; CDR2 reads SQIVND (reference sequence). V gave up 3 bases and J gave up 8 bases, with 19 bases separating them. As DNA, the CDR3 is TGTGCCAGTAGTATTCGTGGTCAGGGACTGTTAGAAGCTTTCTTT. Translation: CASSIRGQGLLEAFF. The full variable domain, its missing parts supplied by reference TRBV19 and TRBJ1-1, is DGGITQSPKYLFRKEGQNVTLSCEQNLNHDAMYWYRQDPGQGLRLIYYSQIVNDFQKGDIAEGYSVSREKKESFPLTVTSAQKNPTAFYLCASSIRGQGLLEAFFGQGTRLTVV.

The CDR3 DNA reads TGCGCCAGCAGTAAGGGGGACACTGAAGCTTTCTTT. Residues: CASSKGDTEAFF. The chain is built from TRBV10-2 and TRBJ1-1, with TRBD1 as a possible D gene (6 bases). This CDR3 has 12 residues. V lost 5 bases to trimming and J lost 3 bases, with 7 bases between them. Germline V CDR1 and CDR2: WSHSY, SAAADI.

The J gene is TRBJ2-2, the V gene TRBV3-1 (or the pseudogene TRBV3-2), with 12 nucleotides matching TRBD2. The V gene's germline CDR1 is LGHDT and CDR2 YNNKEL (reference sequence). Unmatched junction bases numbered 5, after V lost 2 bases and J lost 1 base. The CDR3 is 18 residues long. As DNA, the CDR3 is TGTGCCAGCAGCCAACCCAGGGGACTAGCGGGGAACACCGGGGAGCTGTTTTTT. This gives the protein CASSQPRGLAGNTGELFF.

The chain uses TRBV6-5 and TRBJ1-1, with D maybe TRBD1 (5 bases). CDR1 MNHEY and CDR2 SVGAGI come from the germline V gene. The CDR3 is made up of 12 amino acids. With 11 bases removed from V and 4 bases from J, the gap between germline ends came to 14 bases. The CDR3 nucleotides read TGTGCCCGATACTACCAGGGCACTGAAGCTTTCTTT. Translation gives CARYYQGTEAFF.

The chain has TRBV7-2 and TRBJ1-2, with TRBD1 matching 10 bases. Germline V lookup: CDR1 SGHTA, CDR2 FQGNSA. The V gene end was trimmed by 5 bases and the J gene end by 2 bases; junction bases not matched to a gene: 5. The CDR3 has 15 amino acids. The CDR3 nucleotides read TGTGCCAGCAGCCCTCAGACAGGGGGCAACTATGGCTACACCTTC. This codes for CASSPQTGGNYGYTF.

The V call is TRBV3-1 (or the pseudogene TRBV3-2), the J call TRBJ1-1; a possible D gene is TRBD1 (6 bases). The CDR3 is 15 amino acids. Germline lookup yields CDR1 LGHDT and CDR2 YNNKEL (reference sequence). With 0 bases removed from V and 5 bases from J, the gap between germline ends came to 13 bases. The chain's CDR3 is CASSQEAGAWTEAFF. CDR3 nucleotide sequence: TGTGCCAGCAGCCAAGAGGCGGGGGCTTGGACTGAAGCTTTCTTT.

V gene TRBV6-1 combines with J gene TRBJ1-6; a weak D match, TRBD1 (5 bases). CDR3 length equals 15 residues. V dropped 3 bases and J dropped 6 bases, with 12 bases sitting between them. Germline lookup yields CDR1 MNHNS and CDR2 SASEGT. The CDR3 sequence is CASSDDPGGNSPLHF. The CDR3 DNA reads as TGTGCCAGCAGTGACGACCCCGGGGGTAATTCACCCCTCCACTTT.

The rearrangement links TRBV6-2 or TRBV6-3 to TRBJ1-2; perhaps TRBD1 as D (5 bases). The V gene lost 3 bases and the J gene lost 8 bases, with 16 bases spanning the gap. The CDR3 is 14 amino acids. The germline gives CDR1 MNHEY, CDR2 SVGEGT. The CDR3 is CASSYSRVGSGYTF. In nucleotides, the CDR3 is TGTGCCAGCAGTTATTCCAGGGTCGGTTCGGGCTACACCTTC.

There are a few counts of this clone. This chain joins TRBV9 and TRBJ2-1; D is ambiguous. Trimming took off 0 bases at V and 4 bases at J, with 14 bases between the two ends. This CDR3 has 16 residues. Germline assignment: CDR1 SGDLS and CDR2 YYNGEE. The CDR3 reads CASSVGATYPYNEQFF. In nucleotides, the CDR3 is TGTGCCAGCAGCGTAGGTGCGACTTACCCGTACAATGAGCAGTTCTTC.

This chain links TRBV5-1 with TRBJ1-2, with D unresolved. This CDR3 spans 14 amino acids. Germline V CDR1 and CDR2: SGHRS, YFSETQ. V was trimmed by 4 bases and J by 2 bases, leaving 12 bases between them. CDR3 nucleotide sequence: TGCGCCAGCAGCGCGGGATCGGGGAACTATGGCTACACCTTC. Its protein product is CASSAGSGNYGYTF.

V is TRBV7-9 and J is TRBJ2-5, with 7 bases matching TRBD2. The V and J ends lost 1 base and 0 bases, in that order; junction bases with no gene match: 2. The CDR3 runs to 15 residues. Looked up from germline, CDR1 is SEHNR and CDR2 is FQNEAQ (reference sequence). The DNA of the CDR3 is TGTGCCAGCAGCTTAGTCGGGGGGAACCAAGAGACCCAGTACTTC. It codes for CASSLVGGNQETQYF. Filled out from reference TRBV7-9 and TRBJ2-5, the complete variable domain reads DTGVSQNPRHKITKRGQNVTFRCDPISEHNRLYWYRQTLGQGPEFLTYFQNEAQLEKSRLLSDRFSAERPKGSFSTLEIQRTEQGDSAMYLCASSLVGGNQETQYFGPGTRLLVL.

CDR3 DNA sequence: TGTGCCAGCAGCTGGACTAGCGGGAGGGAAGAGACCCAGTACTTC. Its protein product is CASSWTSGREETQYF. V usage is TRBV9 and J usage is TRBJ2-5; TRBD2 agrees at 15 bases. This CDR3 spans 15 amino acids. Germline loops: CDR1 SGDLS, CDR2 YYNGEE. V shed 4 bases and J 3 bases; nucleotides not matched to a gene: 1.

The table lists this clone with a few counts. This chain links TRBV5-1 with TRBJ2-1, with 8 nucleotides matching TRBD2. J was trimmed by 6 bases and V by 0 bases; bases with no gene match: 5. The CDR3 sequence is 15 residues long. Germline V gene sequence: CDR1 SGHRS, CDR2 YFSETQ. CDR3 loop: CASSLVGGGINEQFF. As DNA, the CDR3 is TGCGCCAGCAGCTTGGTTGGCGGGGGGATCAATGAGCAGTTCTTC. The whole variable domain, remainder taken from reference TRBV5-1 and TRBJ2-1, is KAGVTQTPRYLIKTRGQQVTLSCSPISGHRSVSWYQQTPGQGLQFLFEYFSETQRNKGNFPGRFSGRQFSNSRSEMNVSTLELGDSALYLCASSLVGGGINEQFFGPGTRLTVL.

In its sample, this clone was seen a few times. This rearrangement joins TRBV18 to TRBJ2-1; TRBD2 matches at 14 bases. J lost 9 bases, V lost 6 bases, and 7 bases had no gene match. Germline V gives CDR1 KGHSH, CDR2 LQKENI. The CDR3 extends over 15 amino acids. The CDR3 DNA reads TGTGCCAGCTCCCCCGGGACTAGCGGGGGAGCTGAGCAGTTCTTC. It translates to CASSPGTSGGAEQFF.

This chain joins TRBV7-9 and TRBJ2-1, with 7 bases lining up with TRBD2. Trimming cost V 5 bases and J 0 bases; bases outside gene matches: 7. In germline, CDR1 is SEHNR, CDR2 FQNEAQ (reference sequence). The CDR3 is made up of 16 amino acids. The DNA for the CDR3 is TGTGCCAGCAGCCGCCGCACGGGGGGCTCCTACAATGAGCAGTTCTTC. This gives the protein CASSRRTGGSYNEQFF.

J is TRBJ1-5 and V is TRBV27; D gene ambiguous. Trimming removed 5 bases at V and 7 bases at J, with 12 bases between. The germline CDR1 and CDR2 sequences are MNHEY and SMNVEV (reference sequence). CDR3 length equals 13 residues. In nucleotides, the CDR3 is TGTGCCAGCAGTCGAGTCGGGGTCCAGCCCCAGCATTTT. Encoded protein: CASSRVGVQPQHF.

This chain joins TRBV12-5 and TRBJ2-4, with a tentative D call TRBD2 (5 bases). The CDR3 contains 13 residues. V was pared by 5 bases and J by 7 bases, with 12 bases between. The germline V gene encodes CDR1 LGHNT and CDR2 FRNRAP. CDR3 amino acids: CASGGAGWNIQYF. The CDR3 DNA reads TGTGCTAGTGGTGGCGCGGGTTGGAACATTCAGTACTTC.

Worth noting for this clone: One end of the junction fails to match germline, which may point to a read error. The chain is built from TRBV14 and TRBJ2-6, with D possibly TRBD1 on 6 matching bases. The CDR3 has 13 residues. The germline CDR1 and CDR2 sequences are SGHDN and FVKESK. The CDR3 bases are TGTGCCAGCAGCTCCTCAGGGGCCAACGCCCTGACTTTC. Encoded protein: CASSSSGANALTF.

The chain links TRBV19 to TRBJ1-2; weak D call: TRBD1 (5 bases). Germline V CDR1 and CDR2: LNHDA, SQIVND (reference sequence). Between the trimmed V and J ends, which lost 4 bases and 7 bases, there was a span of 19 bases. The CDR3 has 15 amino acids. The DNA of the CDR3 is TGTGCCAGTAGTACGGGCGGGGGACTAGGAGTTGGCTACACCTTC. This translates into CASSTGGGLGVGYTF.

This clone was observed a single time. CDR3 amino acids: CASSQEGQGNYGYTF. As DNA, the CDR3 is TGTGCCAGCAGCCAAGAAGGACAGGGAAACTATGGCTACACCTTC. This chain joins TRBV3-1 (or the pseudogene TRBV3-2) and TRBJ1-2; 8 bases fit TRBD1. The trim removed 0 bases at V and 2 bases at J, leaving 2 bases unmatched. Per germline, CDR1 LGHDT and CDR2 YNNKEL (reference sequence). The CDR3 extends over 15 amino acids.